One and the same sample provided the 3 T cell receptor beta chains below, sequenced in a study of T cell repertoires in aging, cancer and after chemotherapy. Amplification of TCR beta used genomic DNA extracted from peripheral blood. Multiplex touch-down PCR with TRB-A/B primers amplified rearranged V-D-J TRB sequences. TCRdb itself ran the multiplex PCR reads through MiXCR, one entry per CDR3 protein. The table has roughly 8,500 distinct CDR3 sequences, about half seen once; the top ten hold about 3.3%. The sequencing sample was made of blood. Every receptor here comes from a human donor with a solid tumor.

The chain combines TRBV14 with TRBJ1-2; TRBD1 matches at 8 bases. V lost 1 base to trimming and J lost 5 bases; unmatched junction nucleotides: 9. CDR1 and CDR2 (germline): SGHDN, FVKESK. This CDR3 is built from 16 residues. This chain's CDR3 is CASSQGTGSFGYGYTF. The CDR3 DNA is TGTGCCAGCAGCCAAGGGACAGGGTCTTTTGGGTATGGCTACACCTTC.

This clonotype was observed a single time. J is TRBJ1-2 and V is TRBV5-4, with D maybe TRBD1 (6 bases). Trimming shortened V by 0 bases and J by 2 bases, and 11 bases separated the two germline ends. CDR1 is SGHNT and CDR2 is YYREEE in the germline V gene (reference sequence). CDR3 size: 15 residues. CDR3 region: CASSLDRVVNYGYTF. CDR3 DNA: TGTGCCAGCAGCTTGGACAGGGTAGTGAACTATGGCTACACCTTC.

This chain links TRBV11-2 with TRBJ2-7; the D call may be TRBD1 or TRBD2 (5 bases each). The CDR3 is 16 amino acids. V lost 5 bases to trimming and J lost 5 bases, with 22 bases between them. CDR1 and CDR2 from the germline V gene are SGHAT and FQNNGV. In nucleotides, the CDR3 is TGTGCCAGCAGCCGTGGGACCGGCAAGGGGTTGAACGAGCAGTACTTC. Protein product: CASSRGTGKGLNEQYF.